This TCR beta chain originates from a study of blood T cell repertoires in COVID-19. Study context: In each case, the material was cDNA or gDNA derived from T cells, B-cell-depleted T cells, or PBMCs.

The Seattle site enrolled patients during active infection and followed them longitudinally. Original handling: Amplifying reference gene primers gave estimates of nucleated cell counts. Clones were read by immunoSEQ multiplex PCR, and TCRdb kept only the in-frame ones, dropping some. That table furnishes V, J and clone size, whereas the DNA furnished D and trimming. The table has 150,000 to 200,000 clones, 80% to 95% seen once; the top ten hold 2%. In germline, CDR1 is KGHDR, CDR2 SFDVKD. This CDR3 spans 17 amino acids. Trimming cost V 3 bases and J 1 base; bases outside gene matches: 6. The sequence was collected from a woman in her sixties or seventies with COVID-19, enrolled during active disease. The chain recombines TRBV24-1 with TRBJ2-2; 8 nucleotides line up with TRBD1. Material for sequencing was peripheral blood. DNA for the CDR3: TGTGCCACCAGTGATCACGGGACAGGCAAGAACACCGGGGAGCTGTTTTTT. Residues: CATSDHGTGKNTGELFF.